Included here is one T cell receptor beta chain sequence, with context. This sample stems from a study of shared clonotypes between healthy human individuals. Clones were read by immunoSEQ multiplex PCR, and TCRdb kept only the in-frame ones, dropping some. The table has approximately 2.1 million clones, approximately 93% seen once. Sequenced input: naive CD4+ T cells from PBMCs. The subset: CD45RA+ positively selected. This TCR derives from a man aged 18 to 30 in good health. Some clones in this sample may be carry-over from other donors' samples.

DNA for the CDR3: TGTGCCATCAACGCGGACAGGGGGCACGCAGATACGCAGTATTTT. This encodes CAINADRGHADTQYF. The V and J genes are TRBV10-3 and TRBJ2-3, with 11 nucleotides matching TRBD1. CDR3 length: 15 amino acids. Germline loops: CDR1 ENHRY, CDR2 SYGVKD. With 7 bases clipped from V and 4 bases from J, the junction kept 7 bases outside the gene matches.